This TCR beta chain was sequenced during a study of response to subunit inactivated influenza vaccine. Study-wide results and limits: It was suggested by the authors that few new T cells are recruited by each seasonal influenza vaccination.

Note on this clonotype: Its antigen is still unknown. At one boundary the junction diverges from the germline segment, which might be a read error.

This CDR3 region has 13 residues. Per germline, CDR1 MGHRA and CDR2 YSYEKL. MiXCR, run by TCRdb on the RT-PCR reads, gives a single entry per CDR3 protein. The sample holds 860,000 or so distinct CDR3 sequences, about 20% seen once. The sequencing here drew on PBMCs from blood, taken 5 to 6 days after vaccination. The receptor was isolated from a man in his fifties or sixties who received an inactivated influenza vaccine. This rearrangement joins TRBV4-1 to TRBJ2-7; no clear D gene. As DNA, the CDR3 is TGCGCCAGCAGCCAACAAGACAACTACGAGCAGCACTTC. This sequence encodes CASSQQDNYEQHF.